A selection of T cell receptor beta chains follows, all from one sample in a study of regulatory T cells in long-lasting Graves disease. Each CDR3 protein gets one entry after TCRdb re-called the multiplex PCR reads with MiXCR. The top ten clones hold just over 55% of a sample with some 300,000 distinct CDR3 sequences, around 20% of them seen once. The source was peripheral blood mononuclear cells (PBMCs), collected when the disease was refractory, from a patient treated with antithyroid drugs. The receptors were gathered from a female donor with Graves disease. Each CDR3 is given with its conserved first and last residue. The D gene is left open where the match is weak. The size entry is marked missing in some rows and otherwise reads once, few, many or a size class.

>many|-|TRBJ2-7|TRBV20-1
CSARDLVSSYEQYF
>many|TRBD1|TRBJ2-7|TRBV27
CASSLSGRTGAYEQYF
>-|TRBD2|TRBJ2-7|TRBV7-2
CASSWETSGAYEQYF
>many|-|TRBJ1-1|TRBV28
CATYQPGDTEAFF
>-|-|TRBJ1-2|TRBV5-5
CASSLAGGRGAHGYTF
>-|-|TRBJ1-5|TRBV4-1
CASSPAFGYSNQPQHF
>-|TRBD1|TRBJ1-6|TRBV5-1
CASSPRTGAGSPLHF
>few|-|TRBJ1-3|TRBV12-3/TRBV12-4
CASTRGGGGNTIYF
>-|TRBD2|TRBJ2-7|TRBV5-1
CASNSDGLAGDEQYF
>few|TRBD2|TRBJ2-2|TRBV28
CASSGPGLASGELFF
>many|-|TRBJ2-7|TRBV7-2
CASSFADYLYEQYF
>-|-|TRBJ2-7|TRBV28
CASTGPGPYEQYF
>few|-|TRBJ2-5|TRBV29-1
CSVAPPGRVGETQYF
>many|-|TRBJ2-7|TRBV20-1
CSARDRSYEQYF
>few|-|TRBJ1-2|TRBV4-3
CASSQDRGGRTF
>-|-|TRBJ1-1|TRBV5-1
CASSFVDSNTEAFF
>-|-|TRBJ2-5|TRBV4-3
CASSQEASLQETQYF
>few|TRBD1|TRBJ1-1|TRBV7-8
CASSARDRGARSEAFF
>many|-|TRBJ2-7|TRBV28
CASSPQGAGTFSSYEQYF
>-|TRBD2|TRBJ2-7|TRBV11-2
CASSLMALAGRDEQYF
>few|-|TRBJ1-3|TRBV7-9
CASSLADKIYNTIYF
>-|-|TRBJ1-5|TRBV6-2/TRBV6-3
CASSKVVGNQPQHF
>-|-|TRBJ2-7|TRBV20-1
CSTNGQPIPNEQYF
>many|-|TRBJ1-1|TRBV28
CASSLGGQNTEAFF
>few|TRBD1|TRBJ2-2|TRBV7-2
CASSPRGTLNTGELFF
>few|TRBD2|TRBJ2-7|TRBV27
CASSLRSGGPYEQYF
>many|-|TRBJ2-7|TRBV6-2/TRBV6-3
CASSYRGDAYEQYF
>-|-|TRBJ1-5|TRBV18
CASSASEGDNQPQHF
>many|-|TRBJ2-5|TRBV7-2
CASSGIGETQYF
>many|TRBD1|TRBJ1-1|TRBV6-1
CASSLDRGNTEAFF